This T cell receptor (beta chain) was captured in a study of blood T cell repertoires in COVID-19. The CDR3 has 15 amino acids. The ends lost 4 bases at V and 3 bases at J; junction bases unmatched: 6. The germline V gene encodes CDR1 SGHVS and CDR2 FQNEAQ. In the original analysis: Reference gene primer amplification gave nucleated cell count estimates. Measured with immunoSEQ multiplex PCR; TCRdb has only the in-frame clones, and not every one. V, J and clone size reflect that table, while D and trimming were determined from the DNA. The sample carries 150,000 to 200,000 clones, about four fifths recorded once.

The source material was peripheral blood. The receptor comes from a man between 65 and 79 years old with active or convalescent COVID-19. The V call is TRBV7-8, the J call TRBJ1-2, with 9 bases identical to TRBD1. The CDR3 DNA is TGTGCCAGCAGCTCCCCGACAGGGGGAGACTATGGCTACACCTTC. Its protein product is CASSSPTGGDYGYTF.